This record concerns one T cell receptor beta chain sequence. The clone's antigen remains unknown. No much larger clone is present one base from it, and per-base qualities are unavailable. The data stem from a study of cytomegalovirus exposure and HLA in healthy donors (dated by TCRdb to about 2017). At the level of the whole study: According to an earlier analysis of several hundred of the donors, about 170 million T cells yielded 117 million unique TCR beta sequences and about 300 Gb of sequence data. An early release covering about 600 HLA-typed donors comprised about 300 gigabases of sequencing data and approximately 85 million unique TCR sequences. Of the 350 to 450 genotyped donors, approximately 80% fell in the genetic ancestry cluster associated with self-reported Caucasian donors. The aim of the study was to test whether cataloging public T cell receptors could identify signatures of past pathogen exposure. The T cell repertoires of under 700 subjects were profiled by immunosequencing and related to cytomegalovirus serostatus. Along with the 666-subject first cohort, a separate validation cohort of approximately 110 different subjects was used. To predict cytomegalovirus infection status, the study combined high-throughput TCR immunosequencing, statistical association of individual TCRs with disease status, and machine learning. To study patterns of TCR occurrence, a later analysis re-analyzed previously published TCR beta repertoires from 550 to 800 donors and added high-resolution HLA genotyping. Rather than using new phenotypic data, the later analysis identified candidate immune exposures from TCR beta sequences and from how often those sequences occurred across donors. To decide whether each TCR beta V gene segment behaved as functional or pseudogenic, an earlier analysis of some 600 of the donors relied on high-throughput TCR beta sequencing. Donor age, sex, ethnicity and CMV serostatus were collected together with the repertoire data. A later genetic analysis used genome-wide SNP genotypes for about 65% of the roughly 700 donors, treating that subset as a discovery cohort. All discovery cohort repertoires had been generated on a single sequencing platform. HLA typing covered class I and class II loci at four-digit resolution. Typing coverage differed by locus: A, B, C, DRB1 and DQB1 were typed in roughly 620-630 donors, DQA1 in about 500, DPA1 in some 570, and DPB1 in approximately 450. A few DR-DQ haplotypes were handled as single units for association and clustering because linkage in the cohort was strong. Among some 410 genotyped donors of the cohort, an average of 235,054 unique TCR beta nucleotide sequences were sequenced per donor, 15% to 20% of them non-productive.

In total, approximately 610 healthy bone marrow donors made up the cohort. All cohort members were sampled while nominally healthy, although unrecorded immune exposures were likely present. The donor was CMV seronegative and belonged to the group of over 300 seronegative cohort members. Each donor provided a peripheral blood sample, and peripheral blood mononuclear cells were used for TCR beta sequencing. Genomic DNA was extracted from the blood cell samples with the Qiagen DNeasy Blood Extraction Kit. Broad study findings and their caveats: In a later genetic analysis, a missense DCLRE1C variant was associated with V-gene and J-gene trimming of TCR beta chains, and the association was replicated in an independent cohort. In a later analysis, HLA-associated TCR beta chains showed more clonal expansion and lower generation probabilities than non-associated chains that were equally common. Broadly in line with IMGT annotations, most TCR beta V segments showed up in productive rearrangements about 90% or about 30% of the time in an earlier analysis of around 600 of the donors. When HLA alleles, especially DR and DQ, strongly co-occurred, attributing TCR associations to individual alleles was difficult. Some IMGT-functional V segments, including TRBV6-2 and TRBV6-3, could not be told apart with the 87-base-pair reads, so those segments were excluded. Cytomegalovirus status was reported to be diagnosed by the classifier with high specificity and sensitivity in both the original and validation cohorts. This cohort had only TCR beta chains sequenced, and the lack of alpha or paired-chain data limited which features could be detected. In a later analysis, several top co-occurrence clusters were reported to appear linked to parvovirus B19, influenza, CMV and Epstein-Barr virus. A further reported finding was that TCR beta sequences accurately predicted the HLA-A and HLA-B alleles for most subjects in the first cohort. In a later analysis, TCR association rates were found to vary across HLA loci, with the most associated TCRs seen for DRB1 alleles and the fewest for HLA-C alleles. Because some donors lacked HLA typing at each locus, the association tests relied only on the typed subset. Specific HLA alleles were associated with over 15,000 TCR beta sequences at a false discovery rate of 0.05 in a later analysis. Compared with the roughly 720-donor mean, donors in an Asian-associated ancestry cluster had fewer N-insertions in productive TCRs, according to a later genetic analysis. The study gave a list of some 150 TCR beta chains associated with cytomegalovirus. Most CMV-associated TCR beta chains appeared to be HLA-restricted in a later analysis, and the HLA associations seemed to be driven largely by CMV exposure. A group of highly shared sequence variants was considered likely to be a technical artifact of the sequencing pipeline. CMV serostatus was the only immune exposure information available for the cohort. Most TCR sequences were seen in very few donors, while some public TCRs were found in many individuals. Linkage disequilibrium might explain the correlated functional status among segregating V segments, but an unknown experimental factor could not be excluded. In vitro tests confirmed that a few of the cytomegalovirus-associated TCR beta chains recognize cytomegalovirus antigens. The presence/absence analyses assumed that sequencing depth was roughly uniform across donors, and that assumption may not be true. According to the authors, the approach could potentially be generalized to other disease states and immunological phenotypes. Because counts were too low, seventeen rarely observed V segments, including chromosome 9 orphons, were left out of the earlier analysis of 587 of the donors.

Receptor libraries were prepared by the immunoSEQ multiplex PCR assay. For the multiplex PCR, a mixture combining 60 forward primers for TCR Vbeta segments and 13 reverse primers for TCR Jbeta segments was used. The CDR3 region of rearranged TCR beta genes was amplified from genomic DNA by a multiplex PCR assay. The Illumina HiSeq System was used to sequence the amplified TCR beta libraries as 87-base-pair reads. The study's own analysis went as follows. A later analysis counted tens of millions of unique TCR beta chains across the 550 to 800 repertoires, and some 12 million of these chains were shared by at least two donors. A nearest-neighbor algorithm error-corrected the raw reads and collapsed the reads into unique sequences, merging closely related sequences to remove PCR and sequencing errors. To assign V, D and J gene segments, CDR3 sequences were aligned to IMGT reference sequences. For a sequence to be retained, a match of at least six nucleotides was required to both a V gene segment and a J gene segment. A rearrangement was called productive if the CDR3 had no stop codons and remained in frame with V and J, and every other rearrangement was called non-productive. CDR3 was defined according to IMGT convention as the region running from the second conserved V-encoded cysteine to the conserved J-encoded phenylalanine. In an earlier analysis of roughly 580 of the donors, sequences lacking an unambiguous match to a single V gene segment were excluded. In an earlier analysis of 587 of the donors, V segments were called functional above 56.7% productive rearrangements and were called segregating when the between-donor standard deviation exceeded 5%. A statistical classification framework was developed to diagnose cytomegalovirus status using the catalog of TCR beta chain sequences. V and J gene assignment, in a later analysis, came from comparing TCR nucleotide sequences with IMGT/GENE-DB human TR gene sequences. A later analysis assigned CDR3 sequences and most-parsimonious VDJ recombination scenarios with the TCRdist pipeline. In a later analysis, each TCR beta chain was defined by its CDR3 amino acid sequence together with its V-gene family, and reads lacking a unique V-gene family were excluded. As a way to deal with suspected cross-contamination and a sequencing artifact, a later analysis dropped roughly 620 nucleotide sequences that were highly shared and had low generation probability. In a later analysis, a clonal expansion index for each public chain was calculated from normalized within-repertoire ranks of inferred template counts. In a later analysis, generation probabilities were computed with a VDJ recombination model fitted to out-of-frame rearrangements, and the resulting probabilities were checked against IGoR. Hypergeometric tests were used in a later analysis to score TCR-TCR, TCR-HLA and TCR-CMV co-occurrence, with a repertoire-size bias correction applied to the TCR pairs. To estimate false discovery rates, a later analysis permuted the HLA or CMV assignments 20 times. A later analysis grouped co-occurring TCRs with DBSCAN, adding TCRdist sequence similarity when clustering within HLA-allele-positive subsets. Repertoires with fewer than 30,000 or more than 120,000 public chains, plus five repertoires with anomalous nucleotide sharing, were excluded from co-occurrence clustering. The source is immuneACCESS, and TCRdb retained only in-frame sequences with V and J called. Part of the clones is not carried over; for the studies checked, unresolved V genes explain less than half of this, and the remainder is unexplained. Clone size and V and J calls were adopted from that table, with D and trimming inferred from the DNA. The sample table contains 90,000 to 150,000 clones; only one count was recorded for over 65% of them. The top ten clonotypes cover 2% to 3% of the sample.

Including the terminal cysteine and phenylalanine, the CDR3 comprises 15 residues. Only the CDR3 region is kept as DNA, spanning 45 bases read in frame from base 1. The V and J ends are trimmed by 6 bases and 7 bases, leaving 19 bases between them. CDR1 MNHEY and CDR2 SVGAGI are derived from the germline V gene. The sequenced sample consisted of PBMCs. Here the chain combines TRBV6-5 and TRBJ1-5; a tentative D call is TRBD1 (5 bases match). This clonotype was sampled from a female donor in good health and CMV-seronegative. In nucleotides, the sequence is TGTGCCAGCAGAGTGGGGCAGGGAGGTAACCAGCCCCAGCATTTT. It translates as CASRVGQGGNQPQHF.